The 5 T cell receptor beta chains given below trace back to one sample, sequenced in a study of shared clonotypes between healthy human individuals. Sequencing used immunoSEQ multiplex PCR; TCRdb keeps in-frame clones, though not all of them. The sample yields some 1.5 million clones, roughly 98% seen once. The sequenced sample consisted of naive CD4+ T cells sorted from blood. Subset: CD45RA+ positively selected. The receptors were sampled from a man aged 25-40 years in good health.

The chain joins TRBV7-2 to TRBJ1-1; no reliable D call. CDR1 and CDR2 (germline): SGHTA, FQGNSA. V lost 5 bases, J lost 4 bases, and 8 bases lay in between. CDR3 length: 12 amino acids. CDR3 DNA: TGTGCCAGCAGCACAATTTTCACTGAAGCTTTCTTT. Residues: CASSTIFTEAFF. The full variable domain, its missing parts supplied by reference TRBV7-2 and TRBJ1-1, is GAGVSQSPSNKVTEKGKDVELRCDPISGHTALYWYRQSLGQGLEFLIYFQGNSAPDKSGLPSDRFSAERTGGSVSTLTIQRTQQEDSAVYLCASSTIFTEAFFGQGTRLTVV.

This clone was seen a single time. This chain's CDR3 is CASSIETQETQYF. In DNA form, the CDR3 reads TGTGCCAGCAGTATAGAGACTCAAGAGACCCAGTACTTC. J is TRBJ2-5 and V is TRBV2, with no clear D. The germline gives CDR1 SNHLY, CDR2 FYNNEI. The CDR3 consists of 13 residues. Trimming removed 5 bases at V and 2 bases at J, with 9 bases between.

This clone was detected only once. V is TRBV28 and J is TRBJ1-1; 7 nucleotides align to TRBD1. The CDR3 loop spans 13 amino acids. The V gene end was trimmed by 7 bases and the J gene end by 4 bases; junction bases not matched to a gene: 6. Germline assignment: CDR1 MDHEN and CDR2 SYDVKM. The CDR3 nucleotides are TGTGCCAGCATTACAGGGGTGCCCACTGAAGCTTTCTTT. Translating gives CASITGVPTEAFF.

Comments on this clone: The same CDR3 arises from other DNA sequences in this sample as well. The chain's CDR3 is CSVGPSSGNTIYF. The CDR3 nucleotides read TGCAGCGTGGGACCGAGCTCTGGAAACACCATATATTTT. This chain connects TRBV29-1 to TRBJ1-3; weak D call: TRBD1 (5 bases). The CDR3 covers 13 residues. Looked up from germline, CDR1 is SQVTM and CDR2 is ANQGSEA. Trimming cost V 6 bases and J 0 bases, with 9 bases left between them.

Concerning this clone: Other DNA sequences in the sample encode the same CDR3. This chain uses TRBV9 with TRBJ2-1; 10 positions match TRBD2. V trimming: 0 bases; J trimming: 4 bases; junction bases outside the gene matches: 7. This CDR3 is built from 17 residues. Per germline, CDR1 SGDLS and CDR2 YYNGEE. The CDR3 is CASSVVASGSTYNEQFF. CDR3 sequence (DNA): TGTGCCAGCAGCGTAGTTGCTAGCGGGAGTACATACAATGAGCAGTTCTTC.